These 27 T cell receptor beta chains were all obtained from the same sample, sequenced in a study of identical twins (dated by TCRdb to 2015 to 2016). Libraries were constructed by 5' RACE. Reads for this sample came from an Illumina HiSeq 2000. Clones were called with MiXCR by TCRdb after fastp trimmed the public reads at Q25, and only in-frame beta chains were retained. Each entry merges the rows of one CDR3 protein and shows their most common DNA and genes. The sample table lists fewer than 900,000 distinct CDR3 sequences, roughly 18% of them with a count of one. The ten largest clones represent around 14% of the sample. This sample was shared with a second study, whose subject was T cells expressing NK-cell markers.

The sequenced sample was PBMCs. All receptors come from a woman aged 18-29 years in good health.

This chain links TRBV20-1 with TRBJ2-3, with 8 bases matching TRBD2. There are 14 residues in the CDR3. Germline V gives CDR1 DFQATT, CDR2 SNEGSKA (reference sequence). After removal of 5 bases from V and 6 bases from J, the junction contained 10 bases not matched to a gene. The CDR3 sequence is CSAQAGEGFDTQYF. The CDR3 DNA reads TGCAGTGCTCAAGCGGGGGAGGGATTCGATACGCAGTATTTT.

The J gene is TRBJ1-2, the V gene TRBV5-1; 7 bases are a match to TRBD1. There are 15 residues in the CDR3. V lost 0 bases and J lost 3; bases outside the gene matches: 5. Germline CDR1 is SGHRS and CDR2 is YFSETQ. The CDR3 DNA is TGCGCCAGCAGCTTGGAAGGGGGCCTCGACTATGGCTACACCTTC. Encoded protein: CASSLEGGLDYGYTF.

This chain connects TRBV20-1 to TRBJ1-2; possible D gene TRBD1, 6 bases. The CDR3 covers 12 residues. Deletions cut 0 bases from V and 6 bases from J, with 8 bases between. The germline V gene has CDR1 DFQATT and CDR2 SNEGSKA (reference sequence). CDR3 nucleotides: TGCAGTGCTAGAGAAACAGGGAATGGCTACACCTTC. Translating gives CSARETGNGYTF.

This clonotype was counted between two and nine times. The gene calls are TRBV6-2 or TRBV6-3 and TRBJ2-1, with 8 bases identical to TRBD1. Per germline, CDR1 MNHEY and CDR2 SVGEGT. This CDR3 contains 14 residues. The V and J ends lost 2 bases and 7 bases, in that order; junction bases with no gene match: 4. CDR3: CASSYVTGVNEQFF. DNA for the CDR3: TGTGCCAGCAGTTACGTGACAGGGGTAAATGAGCAGTTCTTC.

This sequence joins TRBV20-1 and TRBJ2-5; 7 bases match TRBD2. There are 14 residues in the CDR3. Germline loops: CDR1 DFQATT, CDR2 SNEGSKA (reference sequence). V was clipped by 0 bases and J by 5 bases; unmatched bases: 6. CDR3 loop: CSARDQGSGETQYF. The CDR3 nucleotides read TGCAGTGCTAGAGATCAGGGTAGCGGGGAGACCCAGTACTTC.

The chain couples TRBV10-2 to TRBJ2-7; the match to TRBD1 covers 8 bases. The CDR3 has 14 residues. Germline values: CDR1 WSHSY, CDR2 SAAADI. J was trimmed by 6 bases and V by 4 bases; bases with no gene match: 8. The CDR3 sequence: CASSVQGARGEQYF. As DNA, the CDR3 is TGCGCCAGCAGTGTTCAGGGGGCGCGGGGCGAGCAGTACTTC.

This chain uses TRBV7-2 with TRBJ2-7, with D possibly matching TRBD2 (6 bases). V was cut by 7 bases and J by 2 bases, with 18 bases left in between. The length of the CDR3 is 15 residues. Germline V gene sequence: CDR1 SGHTA, CDR2 FQGNSA. CDR3 sequence (DNA): TGTGCCAGCACCGAATCATGGGGGGAAGCCTACGAGCAGTACTTC. Translation gives CASTESWGEAYEQYF.

This clonotype was counted only a few times. The chain carries TRBV28 and TRBJ2-7, with D possibly TRBD2 on 6 matching bases. In germline, CDR1 is MDHEN, CDR2 SYDVKM. The CDR3 length is 12 residues. Trimming took 10 bases from V and 6 from J, leaving 16 bases between them. CDR3 residues: CAIGGTPSEQYF. CDR3 sequence (DNA): TGTGCCATCGGCGGGACCCCCTCCGAGCAGTACTTC.

This clonotype was found a few times. In nucleotides, the CDR3 is TGCAGCGTTAGACTGGCTAGCACAGATACGCAGTATTTT. Its protein product is CSVRLASTDTQYF. The J gene is TRBJ2-3, the V gene TRBV29-1; no firm D call. V gave up 5 bases and J gave up 0 bases, with 9 bases separating them. This CDR3 has 13 residues. Germline V gene lookup returns CDR1 SQVTM and CDR2 ANQGSEA.

This chain joins TRBV7-6 and TRBJ1-2, with TRBD1 identical over 9 bases. The CDR3 runs to 15 residues. Germline loops: CDR1 SGHVS, CDR2 FNYEAQ. Trimming removed 5 bases from V and 5 bases from J; junction bases left unmatched: 9. The CDR3 DNA reads as TGTGCCAGCAGCCAACCCGGACAGGGGCTTTATGGCTACACCTTC. Translating it yields CASSQPGQGLYGYTF.

The genes are TRBV29-1 and TRBJ2-1; the match to TRBD2 covers 9 bases. The CDR3 length is 13 residues. With V trimmed by 4 bases and J by 9 bases, 7 bases remained unmatched. Germline V lookup: CDR1 SQVTM, CDR2 ANQGSEA. The CDR3 protein is CSVVVAGAGEQFF. The CDR3 DNA reads as TGCAGCGTTGTTGTAGCGGGGGCGGGTGAGCAGTTCTTC.

This clonotype was seen a handful of times. This chain uses TRBV18 with TRBJ2-1, with a tentative D call TRBD2 (5 bases). Trimming removed 3 bases from V and 7 bases from J, with 16 bases in between. Germline V gives CDR1 KGHSH, CDR2 LQKENI. This CDR3 has 15 residues. The CDR3: CASSPRKLLGNEQFF. CDR3 DNA: TGTGCCAGCTCACCTCGGAAACTACTAGGGAATGAGCAGTTCTTC.

The chain employs TRBV5-1 and TRBJ2-7; a possible D gene is TRBD1 (8 bases). The V end lost 3 bases, the J end lost 1 base, and 20 bases lay between the germline ends. Germline-derived CDR1 and CDR2 are SGHRS and YFSETQ. The CDR3 has 17 amino acids. Here the CDR3 DNA reads TGCGCCAGCAGCTACGGGACAGGCGGGAGAGCATCCTACGAGCAGTACTTC. This encodes CASSYGTGGRASYEQYF. Full variable domain (missing parts from reference TRBV5-1 and TRBJ2-7): KAGVTQTPRYLIKTRGQQVTLSCSPISGHRSVSWYQQTPGQGLQFLFEYFSETQRNKGNFPGRFSGRQFSNSRSEMNVSTLELGDSALYLCASSYGTGGRASYEQYFGPGTRLTVT.

This clonotype was seen ten or more times. This chain uses TRBV5-1 with TRBJ2-7; 11 bases map to TRBD1. Germline values: CDR1 SGHRS, CDR2 YFSETQ. V shed 1 base and J 3 bases; nucleotides not matched to a gene: 9. This CDR3 has 17 residues. The DNA of the CDR3 is TGCGCCAGCAGCTTGTGGGGGTTAGGGACAGGGGGCTACGAGCAGTACTTC. Translation gives CASSLWGLGTGGYEQYF.

Ten or more counts support this clonotype. J is TRBJ2-3 and V is TRBV6-5; 12 bases line up with TRBD1. This CDR3 spans 18 amino acids. Losses at the gene ends were 2 bases for V and 2 bases for J; bases not matched to a gene: 8. Germline V CDR1 and CDR2: MNHEY, SVGAGI. The CDR3: CASSYGSGTGGVTDTQYF. CDR3 coding DNA: TGTGCCAGCAGTTACGGTTCCGGGACAGGGGGCGTCACAGATACGCAGTATTTT.

This clonotype was observed a few times. The chain recombines TRBV20-1 with TRBJ2-4; D is undetermined. Looked up from germline, CDR1 is DFQATT and CDR2 is SNEGSKA (reference sequence). The V and J ends lost 6 bases and 9 bases respectively, with 15 bases between them. This CDR3 is 12 amino acids long. CDR3 sequence: CSAGRAEAIQYF. The CDR3 DNA reads TGCAGTGCCGGGCGTGCAGAGGCCATTCAGTACTTC.

The chain carries TRBV27 and TRBJ2-4; D call uncertain. Trimming shortened V by 2 bases and J by 0 bases, and 14 bases separated the two germline ends. The CDR3 consists of 17 residues. CDR1 is MNHEY and CDR2 is SMNVEV in the germline V gene (reference sequence). This chain's CDR3 is CASSLLGPLLAKNIQYF. DNA for the CDR3: TGTGCCAGCAGTTTACTCGGCCCTCTTTTAGCCAAAAACATTCAGTACTTC.

J is TRBJ2-3 and V is TRBV6-5; maybe TRBD1 (5 bases). Germline values: CDR1 MNHEY, CDR2 SVGAGI. With 8 bases removed from V and 5 bases from J, the gap between germline ends came to 14 bases. This CDR3 has 13 amino acids. DNA for the CDR3: TGTGCCAGCCAGTTGGGGCCTGGAGATACGCAGTATTTT. Its translation: CASQLGPGDTQYF.

The chain joins TRBV12-3 or TRBV12-4 to TRBJ2-1, with D perhaps TRBD2 (6 bases). V lost 8 bases to trimming and J lost 11 bases, with 19 bases between them. The CDR3 extends over 13 amino acids. CDR3 residues: CASGGTARSKQFF. In DNA, the CDR3 is TGTGCCAGCGGGGGGACTGCCCGGAGTAAGCAGTTCTTC.

The chain combines TRBV6-5 with TRBJ2-3; TRBD2 might be the D (5 bases). This CDR3 has 16 residues. V was shortened by 2 bases and J by 1 base, with 13 bases between the two germline ends. The V gene's germline CDR1 is MNHEY and CDR2 SVGAGI. The CDR3: CASSYRKLVRTDTQYF. CDR3 coding DNA: TGTGCCAGCAGTTACCGCAAACTAGTCCGCACAGATACGCAGTATTTT.

This chain uses TRBV7-9 with TRBJ2-7; D not certain. CDR1 and CDR2 from the germline V gene are SEHNR and FQNEAQ (reference sequence). The V end was cut by 5 bases, the J end by 0 bases, with 11 bases between. CDR3 length: 14 amino acids. CDR3 sequence: CASSRTEFSYEQYF. CDR3 DNA: TGTGCCAGCAGCCGAACTGAGTTCTCCTACGAGCAGTACTTC.

This clonotype was detected ten times or more. The J gene is TRBJ2-1, the V gene TRBV5-1; 9 nucleotides line up with TRBD2. Germline assignment: CDR1 SGHRS and CDR2 YFSETQ. The ends lost 2 bases at V and 3 bases at J; junction bases unmatched: 6. The CDR3 covers 16 residues. CDR3 coding DNA: TGCGCCAGCAGCTTCCCTAGCGGGAAGTTCTACAATGAGCAGTTCTTC. This translates into CASSFPSGKFYNEQFF.

V and J are TRBV20-1 and TRBJ2-5; D remains unclear. The CDR3 length is 12 residues. Germline assignment: CDR1 DFQATT and CDR2 SNEGSKA (reference sequence). The V and J ends lost 5 bases and 8 bases respectively, with 15 bases between them. Written as DNA, the CDR3 is TGCAGTGCTCCCGCCGGAGCAAGAACCCAGTACTTC. Protein product: CSAPAGARTQYF.

This clonotype has only a few counts. The chain carries TRBV15 and TRBJ2-3, with D perhaps TRBD1 or TRBD2 (6 bases each). With 2 bases removed from V and 1 base from J, the gap between germline ends came to 13 bases. The CDR3 extends over 16 amino acids. The germline CDR1 and CDR2 sequences are LNHNV and YYDKDF (reference sequence). CDR3 protein: CATSRPGGRGTDTQYF. The CDR3, as DNA: TGTGCCACCAGCAGACCTGGGGGGCGTGGCACAGATACGCAGTATTTT.

This clonotype was counted between two and nine times. The rearrangement uses TRBV9 and TRBJ2-7; 8 nucleotides agree with TRBD1. The V gene end was trimmed by 3 bases and the J gene end by 4 bases; junction bases not matched to a gene: 12. The germline gives CDR1 SGDLS, CDR2 YYNGEE. The length of the CDR3 is 16 residues. The CDR3: CASSAGTGTSVYEQYF. DNA for the CDR3: TGTGCCAGCAGCGCGGGGACAGGAACGAGCGTGTACGAGCAGTACTTC.

This clonotype has a handful of counts. The chain joins TRBV15 to TRBJ2-1; no clear D. Germline V CDR1 and CDR2: LNHNV, YYDKDF (reference sequence). The CDR3 runs 16 residues. The V end lost 4 bases, the J end lost 0 bases, and 13 bases lay between the germline ends. The CDR3 sequence is CATSTRDLISYNEQFF. In nucleotides, the CDR3 is TGTGCCACCAGCACACGCGACTTGATCTCCTACAATGAGCAGTTCTTC.

This clonotype was seen only a few times. The chain's CDR3 is CASSFKGKKQYF. The CDR3 DNA is TGTGCCAGCAGTTTCAAGGGAAAGAAGCAGTACTTC. The chain combines TRBV12-3 or TRBV12-4 with TRBJ2-7; D gene uncertain. The CDR3 is 12 amino acids. The V end lost 3 bases, the J end lost 8 bases, and 11 bases lay between the germline ends.